Below are 21 T cell receptor beta chains sequenced from a single sample in a study of blood T cell repertoires in COVID-19. Assay: immunoSEQ multiplex PCR; the TCRdb copy retains only in-frame clones and omits some. This sample has about 81,000 clones, with over 65% found just once. Material: peripheral blood. The source of these receptors is a woman between 70 and 85 years old with acute or convalescent COVID-19.

This clone has more than one count but fewer than ten. This chain uses TRBV5-4 with TRBJ1-6, with D maybe TRBD1 (6 bases). Trimming left V 4 bases short and J 7 bases short, with 12 bases between. Germline V gene data show CDR1 as SGHNT and CDR2 as YYREEE (reference sequence). The CDR3 covers 14 residues. CDR3 protein: CASSIDTGNSPLHF. The CDR3 region has the DNA TGTGCCAGCAGCATCGATACAGGGAATTCACCCCTCCACTTT.

The rearrangement uses TRBV19 and TRBJ1-5; D is possibly TRBD1 (6 bases). V shed 8 bases and J shed 2 bases, with 25 bases lying between them. CDR1 is LNHDA and CDR2 is SQIVND in the germline V gene (reference sequence). The CDR3 extends over 18 amino acids. CDR3 protein: CASQFAGDQALGNQPQHF. The CDR3, as DNA: TGTGCCAGTCAGTTCGCAGGGGATCAGGCATTGGGCAATCAGCCCCAGCATTTT.

V gene TRBV6-5 combines with J gene TRBJ2-3; TRBD2 might be the D (6 bases). Trimming removed 8 bases from V and 0 bases from J, with 9 bases in between. The germline CDR1 and CDR2 sequences are MNHEY and SVGAGI. This CDR3 contains 13 residues. Written as DNA, the CDR3 is TGTGCCAGCGGGGGACTGAGCACAGATACGCAGTATTTT. Encoded protein: CASGGLSTDTQYF.

The chain carries TRBV18 and TRBJ2-5; maybe TRBD1 (5 bases). Trimming removed 2 bases from V and 3 bases from J, with 13 bases in between. This CDR3 contains 15 residues. Germline-derived CDR1 and CDR2 are KGHSH and LQKENI. In DNA, the CDR3 is TGTGCCAGCTCACCATCAGGGTTTTCCAAAGAGACCCAGTACTTC. It encodes CASSPSGFSKETQYF.

This clone was seen a handful of times. The V gene is TRBV19, the J gene TRBJ1-5, with D maybe TRBD1 (5 bases). The CDR3 has 15 amino acids. Looked up from germline, CDR1 is LNHDA and CDR2 is SQIVND (reference sequence). V was pared by 7 bases and J by 3 bases, with 16 bases between. The CDR3 nucleotides are TGTGCCAGTACAATTGGGGGGGTTTCCAATCAGCCCCAGCATTTT. It yields the protein CASTIGGVSNQPQHF.

The V gene is TRBV3-1 (or the pseudogene TRBV3-2), the J gene TRBJ1-2; TRBD1 agrees at 8 bases. The V segment lost 2 bases and the J segment 4 bases; nucleotides outside the gene matches: 6. The CDR3 covers 15 residues. Germline V gene lookup returns CDR1 LGHDT and CDR2 YNNKEL (reference sequence). CDR3 bases: TGTGCCAGCAGCCAAATTGACAGGGGTGGCTATGGCTACACCTTC. Amino acids: CASSQIDRGGYGYTF.

The chain joins TRBV28 to TRBJ2-6, with 8 bases fitting TRBD2. V shed 5 bases and J 0 bases; nucleotides not matched to a gene: 9. The CDR3 loop spans 18 amino acids. Germline V gene data show CDR1 as MDHEN and CDR2 as SYDVKM. CDR3 sequence reads: CASSPPLAGGSGANVLTF. CDR3 DNA: TGTGCCAGCAGTCCCCCCCTGGCGGGGGGCTCTGGGGCCAACGTCCTGACTTTC.

CDR3 region: CASSPRGWGQGIEKLFF. CDR3 sequence (DNA): TGTGCCAGCTCACCACGGGGATGGGGACAGGGTATTGAAAAACTGTTTTTT. This chain uses TRBV18 with TRBJ1-4, with 9 nucleotides matching TRBD1. The CDR3 spans 17 residues. Per germline, CDR1 KGHSH and CDR2 LQKENI. The ends lost 1 base at V and 7 bases at J; junction bases unmatched: 10.

The table lists this clone with a count of one. The chain joins TRBV24-1 to TRBJ2-5; D is possibly TRBD2 (6 bases). The CDR3 spans 16 residues. Germline V lookup: CDR1 KGHDR, CDR2 SFDVKD. Trimming shortened V by 3 bases and J by 2 bases, and 15 bases separated the two germline ends. CDR3 DNA: TGTGCCACCAGTGATCTCCGTTGGCGGGAACAAGAGACCCAGTACTTC. This translates into CATSDLRWREQETQYF.

This chain joins TRBV9 and TRBJ2-5, with 9 bases aligning to TRBD2. The CDR3 loop spans 17 amino acids. Unmatched junction bases numbered 13, after V lost 0 bases and J lost 7 bases. The V gene's germline CDR1 is SGDLS and CDR2 YYNGEE. The CDR3 coding sequence is TGTGCCAGCAGCGTAGCGGCGAGCGGGAGGCCCATGGGGACCCAGTACTTC. Translating gives CASSVAASGRPMGTQYF.

The V and J genes are TRBV5-6 and TRBJ1-1; D is unclear. Trimming took off 4 bases at V and 0 bases at J, with 13 bases between the two ends. Germline CDR1 and CDR2: SGHDT and YYEEEE. This CDR3 comprises 15 residues. CDR3 DNA sequence: TGTGCCAGCAGCAACTTGACATTCATGAACACTGAAGCTTTCTTT. Its translation: CASSNLTFMNTEAFF.

The V call is TRBV5-4, the J call TRBJ1-1; tentative D call: TRBD1 (5 bases). This CDR3 has 14 amino acids. The germline V gene has CDR1 SGHNT and CDR2 YYREEE (reference sequence). V lost 3 bases and J 1 base, leaving 10 bases between the germline ends. This CDR3 is CASSSGLANTEAFF. DNA for the CDR3: TGTGCCAGCAGCTCAGGGTTGGCGAACACTGAAGCTTTCTTT.

The chain employs TRBV7-9 and TRBJ1-1, with D maybe TRBD1 (6 bases). V gave up 0 bases and J gave up 1 base, with 12 bases separating them. The CDR3 is 16 residues long. Germline V gene sequence: CDR1 SEHNR, CDR2 FQNEAQ (reference sequence). CDR3: CASSLAETGTNTEAFF. CDR3 DNA sequence: TGTGCCAGCAGCTTAGCGGAGACAGGCACGAACACTGAAGCTTTCTTT.

The chain recombines TRBV18 with TRBJ2-6, with D possibly matching TRBD1 (6 bases). Germline CDR1 is KGHSH and CDR2 is LQKENI. Trimming pared 4 bases from V and 4 bases from J, leaving 14 bases between. CDR3 size: 16 residues. The CDR3 DNA is TGTGCCAGCTCACGAGCACAGGGTACAGGGGCCAACGTCCTGACTTTC. As protein: CASSRAQGTGANVLTF.

The chain has TRBV3-1 (or the pseudogene TRBV3-2) and TRBJ1-5, with unresolved D. Germline V gene sequence: CDR1 LGHDT, CDR2 YNNKEL (reference sequence). With 1 base removed from V and 1 base from J, the gap between germline ends came to 5 bases. CDR3 size: 14 residues. The CDR3 DNA sequence: TGTGCCAGCAGCCAAGGGGCAAGCAATCAGCCCCAGCATTTT. Amino acid sequence: CASSQGASNQPQHF.

This clone has just a few counts. The chain is built from TRBV24-1 and TRBJ2-6; 12 positions match TRBD1. The V segment lost 3 bases and the J segment 3 bases; nucleotides outside the gene matches: 5. Germline V gene sequence: CDR1 KGHDR, CDR2 SFDVKD. The CDR3 has 18 amino acids. CDR3 region: CATSDPGQGAGGANVLTF. Here the CDR3 DNA reads TGTGCCACCAGTGATCCGGGACAGGGGGCTGGTGGGGCCAACGTCCTGACTTTC.

This clone has just a few counts. The chain has TRBV27 and TRBJ1-5; perhaps TRBD1 as D (5 bases). V was pared by 7 bases and J by 2 bases, with 15 bases between. CDR3 length: 15 residues. CDR1 is MNHEY and CDR2 is SMNVEV in the germline V gene (reference sequence). The CDR3 here is CASTLAAGGNQPQHF. CDR3 nucleotides: TGTGCCAGCACATTAGCGGCGGGGGGCAATCAGCCCCAGCATTTT.

This clone was observed a handful of times. The chain is built from TRBV11-2 and TRBJ2-2; 8 nucleotides agree with TRBD1. The germline V gene has CDR1 SGHAT and CDR2 FQNNGV. The CDR3 has 17 residues. The V segment lost 6 bases and the J segment 1 base; nucleotides outside the gene matches: 10. CDR3 in DNA: TGTGCCAGCAGGGTTGGGCCCGGGACAGGGAACACCGGGGAGCTGTTTTTT. Amino acid sequence: CASRVGPGTGNTGELFF.

The chain carries TRBV6-2 or TRBV6-3 and TRBJ2-1, with D perhaps TRBD2 (5 bases). The CDR3 has 13 amino acids. The germline V and J ends were trimmed by 2 bases and 3 bases, with 5 bases remaining between them. CDR1 is MNHEY and CDR2 is SVGEGT in the germline V gene. The CDR3 DNA sequence: TGTGCCAGCAGTTACCGGGACTACAATGAGCAGTTCTTC. Protein product: CASSYRDYNEQFF.

Written as DNA, the CDR3 is TGTGCCAGCAGGGGCCGTAACCCGATAGGGAGTGGCTACACCTTC. It translates to CASRGRNPIGSGYTF. The chain employs TRBV2 and TRBJ1-2, with D hard to call. Germline CDR1 and CDR2: SNHLY and FYNNEI. CDR3 length: 15 residues. Trimming took 6 bases from V and 7 from J, leaving 21 bases between them.

J is TRBJ2-1 and V is TRBV28; D not resolved. Germline CDR1 and CDR2: MDHEN and SYDVKM. V shed 5 bases and J shed 2 bases, with 13 bases lying between them. This CDR3 is built from 15 residues. CDR3 coding DNA: TGTGCCAGCAGTGGCGCAGGCATTGCCTACAATGAGCAGTTCTTC. Its translation: CASSGAGIAYNEQFF.